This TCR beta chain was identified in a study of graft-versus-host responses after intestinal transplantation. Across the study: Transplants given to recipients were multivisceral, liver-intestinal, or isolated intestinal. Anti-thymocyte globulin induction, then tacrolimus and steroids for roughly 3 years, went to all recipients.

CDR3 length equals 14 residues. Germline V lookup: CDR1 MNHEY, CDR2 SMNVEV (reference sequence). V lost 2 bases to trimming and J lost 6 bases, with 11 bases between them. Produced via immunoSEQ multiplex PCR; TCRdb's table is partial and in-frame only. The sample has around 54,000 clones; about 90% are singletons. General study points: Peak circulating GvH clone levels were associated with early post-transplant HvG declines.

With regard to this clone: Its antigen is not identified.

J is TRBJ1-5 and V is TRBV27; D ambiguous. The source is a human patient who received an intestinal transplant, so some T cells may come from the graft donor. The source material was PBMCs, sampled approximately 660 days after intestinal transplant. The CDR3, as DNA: TGTGCCAGCAGTTTAAGGCAAGGAGGTCAGCCCCAGCATTTT. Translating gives CASSLRQGGQPQHF.